Listed below are T cell receptor beta chains from one sample, sequenced in a study of blood T cell repertoires in COVID-19. The protocol was immunoSEQ multiplex PCR, while the TCRdb copy is restricted to in-frame clones and leaves out a portion. The sample has fewer than 100,000 clones; roughly nine tenths are singletons. The material sequenced was peripheral blood. The receptors come from a man aged 50-60 years with acute or convalescent COVID-19. The CDR3 runs from the conserved cysteine through the conserved F or W. Fields, in order: V gene, J gene, CDR3 protein.

V: TRBV7-9
J: TRBJ1-2
CDR3: CASSLIPHRTGGNYGYTF

V: TRBV29-1
J: TRBJ2-1
CDR3: CSVVGQGDYNEQFF

V: TRBV18
J: TRBJ1-2
CDR3: CASSPQRQGGNGYTF

V: TRBV27
J: TRBJ2-2
CDR3: CASSLRGGRRETRPGELFF

V: TRBV5-1
J: TRBJ1-2
CDR3: CASSFSGGNGYTF

V: TRBV19
J: TRBJ2-3
CDR3: CASSDTGGRSDTQYF

V: TRBV19
J: TRBJ2-1
CDR3: CASSISISGEQFF

V: TRBV3-1/TRBV3-2
J: TRBJ2-7
CDR3: CASSQAGGSSYEQYF

V: TRBV5-4
J: TRBJ2-3
CDR3: CASSLGAFTGDTQYF

V: TRBV5-1
J: TRBJ1-1
CDR3: CASSLETGRATEAFF

V: TRBV29-1
J: TRBJ2-3
CDR3: CSVQATGSFTDTQYF

V: TRBV5-1
J: TRBJ2-7
CDR3: CASSQDLYEQYF

V: TRBV3-1/TRBV3-2
J: TRBJ2-6
CDR3: CASSQTSLSGANVLTF

V: TRBV10-2
J: TRBJ1-1
CDR3: CASGRGVNTEAFF

V: TRBV7-2
J: TRBJ2-2
CDR3: CASSSPLEGTGELFF

V: TRBV4-1
J: TRBJ2-7
CDR3: CASSQPGQLSYEQYF

V: TRBV3-1/TRBV3-2
J: TRBJ2-1
CDR3: CASSHSTLAGGSSYNEQFF

V: TRBV28
J: TRBJ2-7
CDR3: CASSFRGSGHEQYF

V: TRBV11-3
J: TRBJ2-1
CDR3: CASSLDATREQFF

V: TRBV5-1
J: TRBJ2-1
CDR3: CASSSQGPYNEQFF

V: TRBV9
J: TRBJ2-2
CDR3: CASSVTSGFTGELFF

V: TRBV10-1
J: TRBJ2-7
CDR3: CASSLPGLEYEQYF

V: TRBV18
J: TRBJ2-2
CDR3: CASSLEAARSTGELFF

V: TRBV5-4
J: TRBJ2-1
CDR3: CASSGGTSGYNEQFF

V: TRBV19
J: TRBJ1-5
CDR3: CASRSFGNQPQHF